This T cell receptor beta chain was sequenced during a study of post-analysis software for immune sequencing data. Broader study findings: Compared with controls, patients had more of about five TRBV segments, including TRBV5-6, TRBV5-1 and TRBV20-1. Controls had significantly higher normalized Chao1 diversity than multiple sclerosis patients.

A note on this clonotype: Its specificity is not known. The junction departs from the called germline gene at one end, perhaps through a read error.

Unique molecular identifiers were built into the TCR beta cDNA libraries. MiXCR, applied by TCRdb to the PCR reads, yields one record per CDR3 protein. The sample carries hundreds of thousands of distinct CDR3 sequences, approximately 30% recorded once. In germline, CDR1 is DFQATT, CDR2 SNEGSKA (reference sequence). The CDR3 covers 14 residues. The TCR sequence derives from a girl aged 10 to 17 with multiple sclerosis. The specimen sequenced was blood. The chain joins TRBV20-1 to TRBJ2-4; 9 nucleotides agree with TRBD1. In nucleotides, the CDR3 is TGCAGTGCTAGATCGGGACAGGGTATCAACGAGCAGCACTTC. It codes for CSARSGQGINEQHF.